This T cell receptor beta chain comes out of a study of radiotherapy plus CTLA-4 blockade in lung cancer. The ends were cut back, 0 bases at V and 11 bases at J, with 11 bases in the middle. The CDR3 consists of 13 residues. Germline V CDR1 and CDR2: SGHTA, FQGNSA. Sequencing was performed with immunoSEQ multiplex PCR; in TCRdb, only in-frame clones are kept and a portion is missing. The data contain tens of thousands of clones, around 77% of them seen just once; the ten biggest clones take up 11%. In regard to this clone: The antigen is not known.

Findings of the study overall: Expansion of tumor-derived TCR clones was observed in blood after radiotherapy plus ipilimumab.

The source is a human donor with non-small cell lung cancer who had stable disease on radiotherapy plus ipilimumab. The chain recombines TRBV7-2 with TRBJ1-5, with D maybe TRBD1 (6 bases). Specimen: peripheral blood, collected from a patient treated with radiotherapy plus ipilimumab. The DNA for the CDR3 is TGTGCCAGCAGCTTAGCCGAGGGGGTGTCCCAGCATTTT. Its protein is CASSLAEGVSQHF.